The 25 T cell receptor beta chains below were found in one sample sequenced in a study of T cell repertoires in cytomegalovirus infection. TCRdb analysed the reads with MiXCR anew, one entry per CDR3 protein. Among under 850,000 distinct CDR3 sequences, roughly 36% were seen once, and the ten largest hold 2.5% to 3%. Sequencing was carried out using PBMCs. Every receptor here comes from a human donor in good health (CMV status not recorded). Some clones in this sample may be carry-over from other donors' samples.

In this sample, this clonotype turned up many times. The chain employs TRBV29-1 and TRBJ1-2; D remains unclear. Per germline, CDR1 SQVTM and CDR2 ANQGSEA. The CDR3 runs 14 residues. V was shortened by 8 bases and J by 4 bases, with 20 bases between the two germline ends. CDR3: CSSLEDGHLYGYTF. The CDR3, as DNA: TGCAGCTCCCTTGAGGACGGTCACCTCTATGGCTACACCTTC.

This clonotype showed up just a few times. The chain is built from TRBV7-3 and TRBJ1-1, with D possibly TRBD1 on 5 matching bases. The CDR3 is 18 amino acids. Germline CDR1 SGHTA, CDR2 FQGTGA. V was pared by 1 base and J by 3 bases, with 21 bases between. CDR3 sequence: CASSLKGVSGGRHTEAFF. The CDR3 DNA reads TGTGCCAGCAGCTTAAAAGGGGTATCAGGAGGGAGACACACTGAAGCTTTCTTT.

In regard to this clonotype: One end of the junction does not line up with germline, which may come from a read error. This sequence joins TRBV28 and TRBJ1-4; D is possibly TRBD1 (5 bases). CDR3 size: 13 residues. Germline lookup yields CDR1 MDHEN and CDR2 SYDVKM. The CDR3 region is CASSSGTKEKLFF. The DNA for the CDR3 is TGTGCCAGCAGTTCCGGGACTAAGGAAAAACTGTTTTTT.

A note on this clonotype: Lacking the conserved final phenylalanine or tryptophan, this CDR3 likely reflects a read error. CDR3 protein: CASSLRALRRVSGGNTIYL. DNA for the CDR3: TGTGCCAGCAGTTTACGAGCTCTACGGAGGGTCTCCGGAGGAAACACCATATATCTT. The V and J genes are TRBV12-3 or TRBV12-4 and TRBJ1-3; no reliable D call. CDR3 length: 19 amino acids. Trimming left V 2 bases short and J 4 bases short, with 24 bases between.

This clonotype appeared a few times. The chain is built from TRBV19 and TRBJ1-5; tentative D call: TRBD1 (6 bases). With 5 bases removed from V and 7 bases from J, the gap between germline ends came to 24 bases. From germline, CDR1 is LNHDA and CDR2 SQIVND (reference sequence). This CDR3 has 17 amino acids. This CDR3 reads CASSEQGGFRAGQPQHF. DNA for the CDR3: TGTGCCAGTAGTGAACAGGGAGGATTTCGAGCGGGGCAGCCCCAGCATTTT.

In regard to this clonotype: Germline is not matched at one junction end, which may reflect a read error. The rearrangement uses TRBV29-1 and TRBJ1-1; D not certain. The CDR3 length is 14 residues. Germline V gene lookup returns CDR1 SQVTM and CDR2 ANQGSEA. The CDR3 here is CSVPQPAGNTDAFF. DNA of the CDR3: TGCAGCGTTCCGCAGCCGGCGGGGAACACTGACGCTTTCTTT. The entire variable domain, with the rest obtained from reference TRBV29-1 and TRBJ1-1, is as follows: SAVISQKPSRDICQRGTSLTIQCQVDSQVTMMFWYRQQPGQSLTLIATANQGSEATYESGFVIDKFPISRPNLTFSTLTVSNMSPEDSSIYLCSVPQPAGNTDAFFGQGTRLTVV.

The table lists this clonotype with many counts. The chain recombines TRBV7-8 with TRBJ1-5; D gene ambiguous. Germline assignment: CDR1 SGHVS and CDR2 FQNEAQ. There are 16 residues in the CDR3. Trimming removed 1 base from V and 1 base from J, with 11 bases in between. CDR3 loop: CASSLEPERSNQPQHF. For the CDR3, the DNA is TGTGCCAGCAGCTTAGAACCCGAGCGGAGCAATCAGCCCCAGCATTTT.

Only a few counts were recorded for this clonotype. The chain is built from TRBV6-5 and TRBJ2-1, with 10 bases fitting TRBD1. CDR3 size: 15 residues. Germline lookup yields CDR1 MNHEY and CDR2 SVGAGI. The V gene end was trimmed by 9 bases and the J gene end by 4 bases; junction bases not matched to a gene: 9. In DNA form, the CDR3 reads TGTGCCAGTTATACCGGGACAGGGGTATACAATGAGCAGTTCTTC. Residues: CASYTGTGVYNEQFF.

This clonotype occurred many times. The gene calls are TRBV18 and TRBJ1-1; no definite D call. Germline values: CDR1 KGHSH, CDR2 LQKENI. Trimming removed 1 base at V and 11 bases at J, with 11 bases between. There are 12 residues in the CDR3. In nucleotides, the CDR3 is TGTGCCAGCTCACCACTAGAAAGGGAGGCTTTCTTT. Residues: CASSPLEREAFF.

The sample holds a few counts of this clonotype. The chain recombines TRBV15 with TRBJ1-3; no reliable D call. The CDR3 covers 16 residues. Germline values: CDR1 LNHNV, CDR2 YYDKDF (reference sequence). With 0 bases removed from V and 4 bases from J, the gap between germline ends came to 13 bases. DNA for the CDR3: TGTGCCACCAGCAGAGATAGTCAGACGCTGGGAAACACCATATATTTT. Its translation: CATSRDSQTLGNTIYF. The complete variable domain, with remaining parts taken from reference TRBV15 and TRBJ1-3, reads DAMVIQNPRYQVTQFGKPVTLSCSQTLNHNVMYWYQQKSSQAPKLLFHYYDKDFNNEADTPDNFQSRRPNTSFCFLDIRSPGLGDTAMYLCATSRDSQTLGNTIYFGEGSWLTVV.

V gene TRBV19 combines with J gene TRBJ2-7; TRBD2 matches at 8 bases. There are 16 residues in the CDR3. The V and J ends lost 3 bases and 0 bases, in that order; junction bases with no gene match: 7. Germline CDR1 is LNHDA and CDR2 is SQIVND (reference sequence). CDR3 coding DNA: TGTGCCAGTAGTATTGTCGGGGGGGGCAGCTCCTACGAGCAGTACTTC. Encoded protein: CASSIVGGGSSYEQYF.

The V and J genes are TRBV12-3 or TRBV12-4 and TRBJ2-7; D possibly matches TRBD1 or TRBD2 (5 bases each). V was pared by 3 bases and J by 0 bases, with 9 bases between. The CDR3 has 14 residues. CDR3 in amino acids: CASSLGVNSYEQYF. The CDR3 nucleotides read TGTGCCAGCAGTTTGGGGGTCAACTCCTACGAGCAGTACTTC.

This clonotype was counted between two and nine times. This sequence joins TRBV6-6 and TRBJ1-1; D call uncertain. The CDR3 is 13 residues long. Trimming stripped 5 bases from V and 6 bases from J, with 13 bases between. The germline V gene encodes CDR1 MNHNY and CDR2 SVGAGI (reference sequence). The CDR3 loop reads CASSPSLVSEAFF. The CDR3 bases are TGTGCCAGCAGTCCGTCCCTGGTCTCTGAAGCTTTCTTT.

This clonotype occurred a few times. The genes are TRBV4-1 and TRBJ2-7; 7 bases are a match to TRBD2. The ends lost 0 bases at V and 4 bases at J; junction bases unmatched: 6. Germline V CDR1 and CDR2: MGHRA, YSYEKL. CDR3 size: 15 residues. CDR3 nucleotides: TGCGCCAGCAGCCAAGATTATACGGGAGGATACGAGCAGTACTTC. Translation gives CASSQDYTGGYEQYF.

This clonotype was recorded only once. The chain couples TRBV30 to TRBJ1-6, with TRBD1 matching over 9 bases. Losses at the gene ends were 3 bases for V and 9 bases for J; bases not matched to a gene: 6. This CDR3 contains 14 residues. Per the germline V gene, CDR1 is GTSNPN and CDR2 is SVGIG (reference sequence). The CDR3 region is CAWSHRGRASPLHF. Here the CDR3 DNA reads TGTGCCTGGAGCCACAGGGGGCGGGCTTCACCCCTCCACTTT.

As concerns this clonotype: A clone one base away is much larger, so this may be a read error. The chain recombines TRBV12-3 or TRBV12-4 with TRBJ2-5; TRBD2 matches 13 bases. With V trimmed by 4 bases and J by 2 bases, 4 bases remained unmatched. The CDR3 spans 16 residues. The chain's CDR3 is CASSSGTSGVQETQYF. CDR3 coding DNA: TGTGCCAGCAGTTCCGGGACTAGCGGGGTTCAAGAGACCCAGTACTTC.

At least ten counts were recorded for this clonotype. The CDR3 DNA follows: TGTGCCAGCAGCCGCGACGGGGGAGGCCCTACCAATGAGCAGTTCTTC. It is translated as CASSRDGGGPTNEQFF. The genes are TRBV7-9 and TRBJ2-1; tentative D call: TRBD2 (6 bases). Trimming left V 5 bases short and J 6 bases short, with 20 bases between. Germline V gives CDR1 SEHNR, CDR2 FQNEAQ (reference sequence). The CDR3 runs to 16 residues.

This chain uses TRBV6-1 with TRBJ2-5; no definite D call. The CDR3 covers 13 residues. From germline, CDR1 is MNHNS and CDR2 SASEGT. Trimming removed 2 bases at V and 4 bases at J, with 8 bases between. CDR3 residues: CASSEMGSETQYF. DNA for the CDR3: TGTGCCAGCAGTGAAATGGGTTCAGAGACCCAGTACTTC.

This clonotype has more than one count but fewer than ten. CDR3 nucleotides: TGTGCCAGCAGCTTAGATCTGACAGGGCCCGAAGCTTTCTTT. This sequence encodes CASSLDLTGPEAFF. The chain is built from TRBV11-2 and TRBJ1-1; 7 bases align to TRBD1. The V segment lost 0 bases and the J segment 8 bases; nucleotides outside the gene matches: 6. This CDR3 is 14 amino acids long. CDR1 and CDR2 (germline): SGHAT, FQNNGV.

This clonotype has a handful of counts. V usage is TRBV12-3 or TRBV12-4 and J usage is TRBJ2-5; D unresolved. The CDR3 runs to 13 residues. The V and J ends lost 3 bases and 2 bases respectively, with 7 bases between them. CDR3 nucleotide sequence: TGTGCCAGCAGTTTGATCAGGCAAGAGACCCAGTACTTC. It translates to CASSLIRQETQYF.

This clonotype was seen more than once but under ten times. The chain carries TRBV6-6 and TRBJ1-3; D is possibly TRBD1 (6 bases). CDR3 length equals 15 residues. V was shortened by 6 bases and J by 0 bases, with 12 bases between the two germline ends. The V gene's germline CDR1 is MNHNY and CDR2 SVGAGI (reference sequence). The CDR3 region is CASSYRGGSGNTIYF. In DNA, the CDR3 is TGTGCCAGCAGCTATCGAGGGGGCTCTGGAAACACCATATATTTT.

As regards this clonotype: A single base separates this from a much larger clone, so it may be a read error. The V and J genes are TRBV7-2 and TRBJ2-3; 7 bases line up with TRBD1. From germline, CDR1 is SGHTA and CDR2 FQGNSA. This CDR3 has 15 amino acids. In DNA, the CDR3 is TGTGCCAGCAGCTTTGACAGGGCCACCACATATACGCAGTATTTT. This codes for CASSFDRATTYTQYF.

In its sample, this clonotype was seen a few times. V usage is TRBV2 and J usage is TRBJ2-7, with 8 bases aligning to TRBD1. The germline gives CDR1 SNHLY, CDR2 FYNNEI. This CDR3 is 15 amino acids long. The V and J ends lost 1 base and 3 bases, in that order; junction bases with no gene match: 5. CDR3 residues: CASSEGQGLVYEQYF. CDR3 DNA sequence: TGTGCCAGCAGTGAAGGACAGGGGTTGGTCTACGAGCAGTACTTC.

In this sample, this clonotype turned up a few times. V usage is TRBV6-1 and J usage is TRBJ2-7; no clear D. The CDR3 runs 14 residues. Trimming stripped 0 bases from V and 6 bases from J, with 12 bases between. Germline V gives CDR1 MNHNS, CDR2 SASEGT. The CDR3 loop reads CASSEAYPSREQYF. In DNA, the CDR3 is TGTGCCAGCAGTGAAGCGTACCCCTCCCGCGAGCAGTACTTC.

The chain carries TRBV19 and TRBJ2-6; D gene uncertain. The CDR3 runs 13 residues. Trimming shortened V by 8 bases and J by 0 bases, and 5 bases separated the two germline ends. The germline gives CDR1 LNHDA, CDR2 SQIVND (reference sequence). The CDR3 reads CASENSGANVLTF. The CDR3 nucleotides read TGTGCCAGTGAAAACTCTGGGGCCAACGTCCTGACTTTC.